The 15 T cell receptor beta chains listed next were all sequenced from one sample in a study of cytomegalovirus exposure and HLA in healthy donors. The study ran its PCR with 60 Vbeta and 13 Jbeta primers. Some clones are missing from TCRdb's copy, which holds only in-frame ones; the method was immunoSEQ multiplex PCR. The table shows around 97,000 clones, with about a tenth occurring only once. The sequenced sample was PBMCs. Receptors originate from a man in his fifties in good health and CMV-seropositive.

This chain connects TRBV5-5 to TRBJ1-2; D may be TRBD1 (5 bases). The V end was cut by 4 bases, the J end by 4 bases, with 17 bases between. The CDR3 totals 15 residues. In germline, CDR1 is SGHKS, CDR2 YYEKEE (reference sequence). This CDR3 reads CASSLHDSLSYGYTF. Here the CDR3 DNA reads TGTGCCAGCAGCCTCCACGACAGTCTCAGCTATGGCTACACCTTC.

This clone was counted between two and nine times. V is TRBV5-8 and J is TRBJ1-6; 9 bases align to TRBD1. The CDR3 runs to 16 residues. Germline V gene lookup returns CDR1 SGHTS and CDR2 YDEGEE. J was trimmed by 7 bases and V by 1 base; bases with no gene match: 6. CDR3 in DNA: TGTGCCAGCAGCTTGCCTACCGGGACAGGGAATTCACCCCTCCACTTT. Translation gives CASSLPTGTGNSPLHF.

There are a few counts of this clone. The chain is built from TRBV6-6 and TRBJ1-1, with TRBD1 matching 8 bases. The CDR3 loop spans 14 amino acids. The V gene end was trimmed by 7 bases and the J gene end by 4 bases; junction bases not matched to a gene: 8. Germline-derived CDR1 and CDR2 are MNHNY and SVGAGI (reference sequence). The CDR3 reads CASTQGAGSTEAFF. The CDR3 region has the DNA TGTGCCAGCACCCAGGGGGCCGGGAGCACTGAAGCTTTCTTT.

The chain recombines TRBV5-5 with TRBJ1-5; no definite D call. Germline assignment: CDR1 SGHKS and CDR2 YYEKEE (reference sequence). The CDR3 runs 14 residues. Trimming took 1 base from V and 4 from J, leaving 9 bases between them. CDR3 sequence reads: CASSLNNINQPQHF. The CDR3 coding sequence is TGTGCCAGCAGCTTGAACAATATAAATCAGCCCCAGCATTTT.

This clone showed up just a few times. V is TRBV7-8 and J is TRBJ2-1; the D is unclear. Per the germline V gene, CDR1 is SGHVS and CDR2 is FQNEAQ. The V gene lost 0 bases and the J gene lost 4 bases, with 7 bases spanning the gap. This CDR3 region has 14 residues. The CDR3 region has the DNA TGTGCCAGCAGCTTAGCGGCGGTGTACAATGAGCAGTTCTTC. This sequence encodes CASSLAAVYNEQFF.

The chain couples TRBV28 to TRBJ2-3; no definite D call. This CDR3 has 15 residues. Germline CDR1 reads MDHEN; CDR2 reads SYDVKM. V was trimmed by 6 bases and J by 4 bases, leaving 17 bases between them. In nucleotides, the CDR3 is TGTGCCAGCAGCGCAATTACCAGGCCGTCAGATACGCAGTATTTT. Protein sequence: CASSAITRPSDTQYF.

This clone was found a few times. The chain recombines TRBV27 with TRBJ2-5; D possibly corresponds to TRBD1 (5 bases). Per the germline V gene, CDR1 is MNHEY and CDR2 is SMNVEV (reference sequence). Deletions cut 0 bases from V and 1 base from J, with 12 bases between. The CDR3 contains 16 residues. For the CDR3, the DNA is TGTGCCAGCAGTTTATCACCCCAGGGCATCCAAGAGACCCAGTACTTC. This translates into CASSLSPQGIQETQYF.

V usage is TRBV11-2 and J usage is TRBJ2-5, with 7 bases identical to TRBD1. The J call is uncertain, as TRBJ2-7 better fits the DNA end. There are 15 residues in the CDR3. Per the germline V gene, CDR1 is SGHAT and CDR2 is FQNNGV. The CDR3: CASRITGAATYEQYF. The CDR3 nucleotides read TGTGCCAGCAGAATTACAGGGGCGGCAACCTACGAGCAGTACTTC.

The rearrangement joins TRBV27 to TRBJ2-2; 10 nucleotides agree with TRBD2. The CDR3 loop spans 15 amino acids. Germline-derived CDR1 and CDR2 are MNHEY and SMNVEV (reference sequence). V lost 5 bases to trimming and J lost 2 bases; unmatched junction nucleotides: 2. The CDR3 DNA sequence: TGTGCCAGCAGTCAACTAGCGGGAAACACCGGGGAGCTGTTTTTT. Protein: CASSQLAGNTGELFF.

The chain employs TRBV27 and TRBJ2-1; D perhaps matches TRBD1 (5 bases). This CDR3 has 15 residues. Trimming removed 4 bases at V and 0 bases at J, with 10 bases between. Germline V gives CDR1 MNHEY, CDR2 SMNVEV (reference sequence). The CDR3 DNA reads TGTGCCAGCAGTTCCCAGGGTCTCTCCTACAATGAGCAGTTCTTC. This translates into CASSSQGLSYNEQFF.

This clone was counted between two and nine times. The chain is built from TRBV6-5 and TRBJ2-7; a weak D match, TRBD2 (6 bases). V was clipped by 6 bases and J by 3 bases, with 12 bases between them. The CDR3 extends over 13 amino acids. CDR1 is MNHEY and CDR2 is SVGAGI in the germline V gene. The CDR3 coding sequence is TGTGCCAGCAGCCCGGGAGAACTCTACGAGCAGTACTTC. This gives the protein CASSPGELYEQYF.

The genes are TRBV9 and TRBJ1-2; D might be TRBD1 (5 bases). Between the trimmed V and J ends, which lost 4 bases and 0 bases, there was a span of 13 bases. The length of the CDR3 is 15 residues. The V gene's germline CDR1 is SGDLS and CDR2 YYNGEE. The CDR3 DNA sequence: TGTGCCAGCAGCCTCTGGGGGGGAACTAACTATGGCTACACCTTC. It is translated as CASSLWGGTNYGYTF.

V usage is TRBV27 and J usage is TRBJ2-4, with D unclear. Trimming cost V 6 bases and J 5 bases, with 11 bases left between them. The germline CDR1 and CDR2 sequences are MNHEY and SMNVEV (reference sequence). CDR3 length equals 13 residues. The chain's CDR3 is CASSPPYENIQYF. The CDR3 DNA follows: TGTGCCAGCAGCCCCCCCTACGAAAACATTCAGTACTTC.

This clone has only a few counts. The chain is built from TRBV6-1 and TRBJ2-5, with D perhaps matching TRBD1 (5 bases). The CDR3 sequence is 11 residues long. Germline CDR1 and CDR2: MNHNS and SASEGT. V gave up 5 bases and J gave up 5 bases, with 6 bases separating them. This chain's CDR3 is CASSNRETQYF. The DNA for the CDR3 is TGTGCCAGCAGTAACAGGGAGACCCAGTACTTC.

This chain links TRBV5-4 with TRBJ2-3; weak D call: TRBD2 (5 bases). This CDR3 contains 14 residues. V shed 0 bases and J shed 6 bases, with 11 bases lying between them. CDR1 SGHNT and CDR2 YYREEE come from the germline V gene (reference sequence). DNA for the CDR3: TGTGCCAGCAGCTTGGCGGGATGGGAGGATACGCAGTATTTT. This gives the protein CASSLAGWEDTQYF.